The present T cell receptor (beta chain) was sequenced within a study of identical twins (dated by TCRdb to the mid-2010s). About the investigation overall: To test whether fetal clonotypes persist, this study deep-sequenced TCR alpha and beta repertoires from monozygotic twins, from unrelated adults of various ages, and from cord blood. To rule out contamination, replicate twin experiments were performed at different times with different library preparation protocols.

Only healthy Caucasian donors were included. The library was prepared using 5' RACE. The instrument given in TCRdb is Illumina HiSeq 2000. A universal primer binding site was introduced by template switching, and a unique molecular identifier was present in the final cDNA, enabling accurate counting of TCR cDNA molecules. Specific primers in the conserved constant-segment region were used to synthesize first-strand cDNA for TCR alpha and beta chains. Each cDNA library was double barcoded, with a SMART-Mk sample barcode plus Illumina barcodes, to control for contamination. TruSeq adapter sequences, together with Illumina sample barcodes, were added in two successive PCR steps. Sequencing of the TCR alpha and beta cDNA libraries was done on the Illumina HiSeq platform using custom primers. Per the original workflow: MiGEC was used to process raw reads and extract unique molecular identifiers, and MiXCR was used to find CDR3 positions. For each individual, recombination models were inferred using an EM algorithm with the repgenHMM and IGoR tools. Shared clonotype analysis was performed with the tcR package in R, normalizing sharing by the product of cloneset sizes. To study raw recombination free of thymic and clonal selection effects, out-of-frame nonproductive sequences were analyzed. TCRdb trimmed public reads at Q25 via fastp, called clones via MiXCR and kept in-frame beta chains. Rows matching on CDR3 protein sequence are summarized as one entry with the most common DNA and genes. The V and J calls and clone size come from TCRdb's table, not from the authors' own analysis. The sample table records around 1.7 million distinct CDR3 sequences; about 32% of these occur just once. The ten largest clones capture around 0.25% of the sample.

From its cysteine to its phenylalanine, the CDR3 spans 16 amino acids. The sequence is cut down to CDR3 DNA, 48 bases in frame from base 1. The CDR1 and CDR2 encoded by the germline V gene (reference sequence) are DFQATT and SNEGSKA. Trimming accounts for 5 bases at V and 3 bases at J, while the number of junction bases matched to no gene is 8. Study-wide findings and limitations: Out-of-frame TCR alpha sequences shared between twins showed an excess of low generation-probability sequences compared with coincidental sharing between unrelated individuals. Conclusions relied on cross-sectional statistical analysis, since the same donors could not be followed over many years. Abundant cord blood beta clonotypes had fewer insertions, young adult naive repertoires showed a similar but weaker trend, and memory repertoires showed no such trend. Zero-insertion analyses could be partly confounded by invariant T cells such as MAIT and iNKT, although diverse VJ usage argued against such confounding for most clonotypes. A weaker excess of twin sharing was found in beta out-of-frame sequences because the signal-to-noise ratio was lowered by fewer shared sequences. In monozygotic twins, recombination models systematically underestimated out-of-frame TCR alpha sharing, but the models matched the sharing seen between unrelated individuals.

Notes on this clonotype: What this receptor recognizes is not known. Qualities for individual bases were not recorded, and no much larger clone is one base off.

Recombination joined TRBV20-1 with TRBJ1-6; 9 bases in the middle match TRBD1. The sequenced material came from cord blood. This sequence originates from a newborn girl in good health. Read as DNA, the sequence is TGCAGTGCTCCTCCGGGACAGGGAGGCTATAATTCACCCCTCCACTTT. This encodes CSAPPGQGGYNSPLHF.